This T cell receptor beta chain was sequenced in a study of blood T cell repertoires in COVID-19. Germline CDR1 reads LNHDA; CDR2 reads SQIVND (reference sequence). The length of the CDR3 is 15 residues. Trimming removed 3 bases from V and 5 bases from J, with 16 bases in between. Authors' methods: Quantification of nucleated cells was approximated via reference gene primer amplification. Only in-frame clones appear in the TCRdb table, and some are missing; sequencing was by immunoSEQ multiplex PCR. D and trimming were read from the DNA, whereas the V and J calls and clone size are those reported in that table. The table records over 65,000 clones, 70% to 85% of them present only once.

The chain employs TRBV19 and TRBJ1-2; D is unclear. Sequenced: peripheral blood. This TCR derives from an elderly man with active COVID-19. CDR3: CASSMPGYGSYGYTF. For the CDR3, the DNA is TGTGCCAGTAGTATGCCCGGGTATGGTTCTTATGGCTACACCTTC.